The 11 T cell receptor beta chains below were found in one sample sequenced in a study of cytomegalovirus exposure and HLA in healthy donors. Researchers ran the PCR with 60 Vbeta and 13 Jbeta primers. Data came from immunoSEQ multiplex PCR; TCRdb stores just in-frame clones and leaves some out. The sample shows about 180,000 clones, about 80% of them seen only once. The sequencing sample was made of PBMCs. The receptor set was obtained from a man younger than 35 in good health and CMV-seronegative.

The chain combines TRBV5-6 with TRBJ1-5; D gene ambiguous. Trimming removed 1 base from V and 11 bases from J, with 16 bases in between. CDR1 SGHDT and CDR2 YYEEEE come from the germline V gene. The CDR3 runs 14 residues. The CDR3 DNA sequence: TGTGCCAGCAGCTTGTTGGTCGCGGGTCCGGCCCAGCATTTT. Protein: CASSLLVAGPAQHF.

The chain couples TRBV7-3 to TRBJ1-1, with D possibly TRBD1 on 6 matching bases. Germline loops: CDR1 SGHTA, CDR2 FQGTGA. The V end lost 5 bases, the J end lost 4 bases, and 11 bases lay between the germline ends. This CDR3 region has 13 residues. The CDR3: CASSITGITEAFF. CDR3 nucleotides: TGTGCCAGCAGCATCACAGGGATCACTGAAGCTTTCTTT.

The CDR3 sequence: CSVGGQGANGAFF. In nucleotides, the CDR3 is TGCAGCGTTGGGGGACAGGGGGCTAATGGAGCTTTCTTT. The chain has TRBV29-1 and TRBJ1-1; 12 bases map to TRBD1. V gave up 4 bases and J gave up 10 bases; unmatched junction bases: 7. This CDR3 has 13 amino acids. In germline, CDR1 is SQVTM, CDR2 ANQGSEA.

The CDR3 spells CASSLWSGNEQFF. The DNA of the CDR3 is TGTGCCAGCAGTCTCTGGAGTGGAAATGAGCAGTTCTTC. The chain employs TRBV27 and TRBJ2-1; D ambiguous. Trimming removed 5 bases from V and 7 bases from J, with 12 bases in between. This CDR3 is 13 amino acids long. Germline V gene lookup returns CDR1 MNHEY and CDR2 SMNVEV (reference sequence).

The J gene is TRBJ2-3, the V gene TRBV5-4; TRBD2 is a possible D gene (6 bases). The CDR3 runs 16 residues. Trimming stripped 0 bases from V and 3 bases from J, with 14 bases between. Germline CDR1 reads SGHNT; CDR2 reads YYREEE (reference sequence). In nucleotides, the CDR3 is TGTGCCAGCAGCTTGGGTGGGGTAGCGGCTACAGATACGCAGTATTTT. It codes for CASSLGGVAATDTQYF.

The DNA of the CDR3 is TGCGCCAGCAGCCAAAGTCAGTCAAGCGGGAGGGGTGAGGATACGCAGTATTTT. Translation: CASSQSQSSGRGEDTQYF. The chain uses TRBV4-1 and TRBJ2-3; 10 nucleotides align to TRBD2. Germline CDR1 MGHRA, CDR2 YSYEKL. The CDR3 runs 18 residues. Trimming cost V 2 bases and J 6 bases; bases outside gene matches: 14.

The CDR3 region is CASSLAKGTGSYGYTF. The CDR3 coding sequence is TGTGCCAGCAGCTTAGCGAAGGGGACAGGGTCCTATGGCTACACCTTC. V and J are TRBV7-2 and TRBJ1-2, with 9 nucleotides matching TRBD1. Germline-derived CDR1 and CDR2 are SGHTA and FQGNSA. Unmatched junction bases numbered 6, after V lost 0 bases and J lost 4 bases. The CDR3 is made up of 16 amino acids.

The chain has TRBV2 and TRBJ2-7; 7 bases align to TRBD1. CDR1 SNHLY and CDR2 FYNNEI come from the germline V gene. J lost 5 bases, V lost 7 bases, and 5 bases had no gene match. This CDR3 region has 12 residues. CDR3 nucleotides: TGTGCCAGCAAAGGGACAGCAAACGAGCAGTACTTC. It translates to CASKGTANEQYF.

This rearrangement joins TRBV11-2 to TRBJ1-6; D is possibly TRBD1 (6 bases). The V and J ends lost 1 base and 3 bases respectively, with 19 bases between them. Germline V gene sequence: CDR1 SGHAT, CDR2 FQNNGV. The CDR3 totals 19 residues. Written as DNA, the CDR3 is TGTGCCAGCAGCTTAGGGAACAGGGTAGGGTACGACTATAATTCACCCCTCCACTTT. Its translation is CASSLGNRVGYDYNSPLHF.

V usage is TRBV6-5 and J usage is TRBJ1-1; the D gene is possibly TRBD1 (6 bases). The CDR3 loop spans 14 amino acids. Germline lookup yields CDR1 MNHEY and CDR2 SVGAGI. V was clipped by 2 bases and J by 0 bases, with 7 bases between them. DNA for the CDR3: TGTGCCAGCAGTTACGCAGGGGTGAACACTGAAGCTTTCTTT. Encoded protein: CASSYAGVNTEAFF.

The rearrangement joins TRBV7-3 to TRBJ2-1; 8 positions agree with TRBD2. This CDR3 spans 15 amino acids. Germline CDR1 SGHTA, CDR2 FQGTGA. With V trimmed by 5 bases and J by 4 bases, 7 bases remained unmatched. The CDR3 protein is CASSPRGGRYNEQFF. Written as DNA, the CDR3 is TGTGCCAGCAGCCCTCGGGGCGGGAGGTACAATGAGCAGTTCTTC. The full variable domain, with the rest looked up from reference TRBV7-3 and TRBJ2-1, is GAGVSQTPSNKVTEKGKYVELRCDPISGHTALYWYRQSLGQGPEFLIYFQGTGAADDSGLPNDRFFAVRPEGSVSTLKIQRTERGDSAVYLCASSPRGGRYNEQFFGPGTRLTVL.